A selection of T cell receptor beta chains follows, all from one sample in a study of T-cell memory formation after mild COVID-19. TCRdb reprocessed the 5' RACE reads with MiXCR, giving one entry per CDR3 protein. This table has hundreds of thousands of distinct CDR3 sequences, more than 15% appearing once. Sample: PBMCs or a T cell subset sorted from them (not recorded which). These receptors originate from an adult woman who had mild COVID-19 (a few samples of this study predate the infection). Cell type and time point are not known. Both conserved end residues are part of each CDR3. The order of the fields is clone size, J gene, V gene, CDR3 length, D gene, CDR3 DNA, CDR3 protein. D genes are given only for firm matches. Size values are once, few and many counts, or a class for expanded clones, and some rows have none.

-,TRBJ2-7,TRBV5-1,15,-,TGCGCCAGCAGCTCCCGACCCGTCAGCTCCTACGAGCAGTACTTC,CASSSRPVSSYEQYF
-,TRBJ2-1,TRBV14,19,TRBD2,TGTGCCAGCAGCCATGAAGACGGGAGCGGGGGGGCCTTCTACAATGAGCAGTTCTTC,CASSHEDGSGGAFYNEQFF
few,TRBJ2-7,TRBV6-2/TRBV6-3,13,TRBD2,TGTGCCAGCACCCGTCGGGGGGGGCTCGAGCAGTACTTC,CASTRRGGLEQYF
many,TRBJ2-5,TRBV5-1,14,-,TGCGCCAGCAGTGGGGGAGGCACGCAAGAGACCCAGTACTTC,CASSGGGTQETQYF
-,TRBJ2-6,TRBV7-3,16,-,TGTGCCAGCAGCCAGGGACGGCGCTCTGGGGCCAACGTCCTGACTTTC,CASSQGRRSGANVLTF
-,TRBJ2-2,TRBV12-3/TRBV12-4,15,-,TGTGCCAGCAGTTCTTTTCCAGAGTCGGCCGGGGAGCTGTTTTTT,CASSSFPESAGELFF
few,TRBJ1-5,TRBV5-1,15,-,TGCGCCAGCAGCGAGGGGTCTAATAGCAATCAGCCCCAGCATTTT,CASSEGSNSNQPQHF
-,TRBJ2-2,TRBV6-5,17,TRBD2,TGTGCCAGCAGTTACTCACCTAGCGGGGTGGCCACCGGGGAGCTGTTTTTT,CASSYSPSGVATGELFF
-,TRBJ2-1,TRBV20-1,18,-,TGCAGTGCCGGACTAGACAGGTGGGGACTACGACTGCCAGGTGAGCAGTTCTTC,CSAGLDRWGLRLPGEQFF
few,TRBJ1-6,TRBV6-5,12,-,TGTGCCAGCAGTTACCACAATTCACCCCTCCACTTT,CASSYHNSPLHF
many,TRBJ2-7,TRBV12-3/TRBV12-4,11,-,TGTGCCAGCAGTCCCGGATTTGAGCAGTACTTC,CASSPGFEQYF
few,TRBJ1-4,TRBV15,14,-,TGTGCCACCGCACCTCGGGGGGCGGGTGAAAAACTGTTTTTT,CATAPRGAGEKLFF
few,TRBJ1-2,TRBV12-3/TRBV12-4,17,TRBD1,TGTGCCAGCAGTTTTAAAGGACAGGATACTTCTAACTATGGCTACACCTTC,CASSFKGQDTSNYGYTF
few,TRBJ2-7,TRBV5-1,14,-,TGCGCCAGCAGCTTCCACGAGGGGCCCTACGAGCAGTACTTC,CASSFHEGPYEQYF
-,TRBJ2-3,TRBV24-1,15,-,TGTGCCACCAGTGATCGCCAGGCTCGGGCAGATACGCAGTATTTT,CATSDRQARADTQYF
-,TRBJ2-2,TRBV5-1,17,TRBD1,TGCGCCAGCAGCTTGGGAGTGACAGGGGGCCCTGACGGGGAGCTGTTTTTT,CASSLGVTGGPDGELFF
few,TRBJ2-5,TRBV4-2,16,TRBD1,TGTGCCAGCAGCCTCTCAACAGGGGCCCAGGGGGAGACCCAGTACTTC,CASSLSTGAQGETQYF
few,TRBJ2-1,TRBV6-5,18,TRBD1,TGTGCCAGCAGTTACTCGGGGCCAGGACAGGGATCCTACAATGAGCAGTTCTTC,CASSYSGPGQGSYNEQFF
-,TRBJ2-3,TRBV29-1,14,-,TGCAGCGTTGAGAGTACATCACGCACAGATACGCAGTATTTT,CSVESTSRTDTQYF
few,TRBJ1-3,TRBV5-8,15,-,TGTGCCAGCAGCTTGGGGAGAAACTCTGGAAACACCATATATTTT,CASSLGRNSGNTIYF